The source of this T cell receptor (beta chain) is a study of Ad26.COV2.S vaccination and SARS-CoV-2 variants. Study in general: Once, or twice with 56 days between doses, Ad26.COV2.S was given intramuscularly. Study-wide results and limits: Reported findings describe substantial breadth in spike-specific CD8+ and CD4+ T cell responses following vaccination. While placebo recipients had lower spike-specific TCR breadth, vaccine recipients had more. Assessments of TCR breadth and depth may have underestimated the total T cell responses.

The CDR3 contains 16 residues. The V segment lost 5 bases and the J segment 4 bases; nucleotides outside the gene matches: 11. Germline V gene sequence: CDR1 SGHVS, CDR2 FNYEAQ. Sequencing used immunoSEQ multiplex PCR; TCRdb keeps in-frame clones, though not all of them. Counted here are about 460,000 clones, around 89% occurring once; the ten biggest clones make up roughly 1.7%. Treatment meaning: roughly 18 received Ad26.COV2.S at low or high dose, single or two shots; about five received placebo; per-sample allocation not given. Each sample was drawn 63 days after the first injection (of vaccine or placebo). A remark on this clone: The antigen remains undetermined.

Sample: peripheral blood, taken in a trial of Ad26.COV2.S vaccine versus placebo. This clonotype originated in a person between 18 and 65 years old who received the Ad26.COV2.S COVID-19 vaccine or a placebo. The chain joins TRBV7-6 to TRBJ2-1, with 7 bases fitting TRBD2. The CDR3 sequence is CASSPPTSEGYNEQFF. DNA of the CDR3: TGTGCCAGCAGCCCTCCCACTAGCGAAGGTTACAATGAGCAGTTCTTC.